These 27 T cell receptor beta chains originate from one sample sequenced in a study of metastatic and nonmetastatic thyroid tumors. Not a single patient had been given any form of treatment at any point before undergoing thyroid surgery. TCRdb re-called the PCR reads via MiXCR. This sample has over 25,000 clones, with roughly 17% found just once. Sequenced input: blood. All receptors come from a female donor with papillary thyroid cancer or a benign thyroid nodule (not recorded which). Some clones in this sample may be carry-over from other donors' samples.

This clone is judged medium-sized. This chain joins TRBV24-1 and TRBJ2-7, with D perhaps matching TRBD2 (5 bases). The CDR3 sequence is 14 residues long. Germline lookup yields CDR1 KGHDR and CDR2 SFDVKD. V was shortened by 8 bases and J by 0 bases, with 13 bases between the two germline ends. This CDR3 is CATMDPRGSYEQYF. The DNA for the CDR3 is TGTGCCACCATGGACCCCCGGGGCTCCTACGAGCAGTACTTC.

This clone appeared many times. In DNA form, the CDR3 reads TGTGCCAGCAGCCAAGGCATTGGCGACGACCCCTACGAGCAGTACTTC. Amino acid sequence: CASSQGIGDDPYEQYF. The gene calls are TRBV4-2 and TRBJ2-7, with D uncertain. The CDR3 is 16 amino acids. Germline V lookup: CDR1 LGHNA, CDR2 YNFKEQ. The germline V and J ends were trimmed by 1 base and 2 bases, with 15 bases remaining between them.

This clone occurred once. The gene calls are TRBV30 and TRBJ2-1; perhaps TRBD2 as D (5 bases). V lost 5 bases and J 5 bases, leaving 7 bases between the germline ends. The germline V gene encodes CDR1 GTSNPN and CDR2 SVGIG (reference sequence). There are 11 residues in the CDR3. The CDR3: CAWSRDNEQFF. In DNA, the CDR3 is TGTGCCTGGTCGCGGGACAATGAGCAGTTCTTC.

The chain has TRBV5-1 and TRBJ1-6; TRBD1 agrees at 10 bases. There are 15 residues in the CDR3. Germline assignment: CDR1 SGHRS and CDR2 YFSETQ. V lost 0 bases and J lost 10; bases outside the gene matches: 4. CDR3 region: CASSLGDRGTSPLHF. Here the CDR3 DNA reads TGCGCCAGCAGCTTGGGGGACAGGGGTACCTCACCCCTCCACTTT.

This clone showed up just a few times. The chain joins TRBV6-1 to TRBJ2-2; no definite D call. CDR1 is MNHNS, CDR2 SASEGT, per germline. The CDR3 covers 14 residues. V was trimmed by 6 bases and J by 1 base, leaving 9 bases between them. The CDR3 is CASRWRLNTGELFF. The CDR3 nucleotides are TGTGCCAGCAGATGGCGGCTGAACACCGGGGAGCTGTTTTTT.

About this clone itself: Given a much more abundant clone one base away, this may be a read error. This chain joins TRBV11-2 and TRBJ2-7; D gene uncertain. The CDR3 is 16 amino acids. The V gene's germline CDR1 is SGHAT and CDR2 FQNNGV. The CDR3 nucleotides read TGTGCCAGCAACTTAGATTTCGCCGGAGCCTCCTACGAGCAGTACTTC. This sequence encodes CASNLDFAGASYEQYF.

This clone was counted a few times. The chain links TRBV7-2 to TRBJ1-2, with 7 bases matching TRBD1. The germline V gene encodes CDR1 SGHTA and CDR2 FQGNSA. V trimming: 5 bases; J trimming: 9 bases; junction bases outside the gene matches: 9. The CDR3 totals 13 residues. The CDR3 nucleotides are TGTGCCAGCAGCCCATACAGGGGTGAGAGCTACACCTTC. It codes for CASSPYRGESYTF.

The table lists this clone with many counts. The rearrangement links TRBV3-1 to TRBJ1-2; 10 nucleotides align to TRBD1. The CDR3 sequence is 16 residues long. V lost 3 bases to trimming and J lost 6 bases; unmatched junction nucleotides: 10. CDR1 and CDR2 (germline): LGHDT, YNNKEL (reference sequence). As DNA, the CDR3 is TGTGCCAGCAGCCAGGGGGACAGGGGTATGCGGAATGGCTACACCTTC. Amino acid sequence: CASSQGDRGMRNGYTF.

In its sample, this clone was seen many times. The chain recombines TRBV20-1 with TRBJ2-1, with TRBD2 matching over 12 bases. CDR1 is DFQATT, CDR2 SNEGSKA, per germline (reference sequence). The length of the CDR3 is 16 residues. With V trimmed by 5 bases and J by 6 bases, 11 bases remained unmatched. The CDR3 is CSAQRVLAGGSNEQFF. The CDR3 DNA is TGCAGTGCTCAGAGGGTACTAGCGGGAGGATCCAATGAGCAGTTCTTC.

This clone is labeled as medium-sized. The V gene is TRBV28, the J gene TRBJ2-7; 9 nucleotides agree with TRBD1. The CDR3 runs to 17 residues. Losses at the gene ends were 4 bases for V and 3 bases for J; bases not matched to a gene: 13. The germline V gene has CDR1 MDHEN and CDR2 SYDVKM. The CDR3 loop is CASSSYSGTGFLYEQYF. In DNA, the CDR3 is TGTGCCAGCAGTTCGTACTCCGGGACAGGGTTTCTCTACGAGCAGTACTTC. The full variable domain, with the rest looked up from reference TRBV28 and TRBJ2-7, is DVKVTQSSRYLVKRTGEKVFLECVQDMDHENMFWYRQDPGLGLRLIYFSYDVKMKEKGDIPEGYSVSREKKERFSLILESASTNQTSMYLCASSSYSGTGFLYEQYFGPGTRLTVT.

This clone appeared many times. The genes are TRBV9 and TRBJ2-1, with D tentatively TRBD2 (5 bases). This CDR3 has 15 amino acids. Trimming shortened V by 4 bases and J by 6 bases, and 17 bases separated the two germline ends. Germline V gene data show CDR1 as SGDLS and CDR2 as YYNGEE. CDR3 in amino acids: CASSTEPGGSNEQFF. The DNA of the CDR3 is TGTGCCAGCAGCACTGAACCAGGTGGGAGCAATGAGCAGTTCTTC.

Ten or more counts support this clone. The genes are TRBV12-3 or TRBV12-4 and TRBJ1-5; D is perhaps TRBD1 (6 bases). The CDR3 contains 17 residues. Trimming stripped 4 bases from V and 3 bases from J, with 19 bases between. The CDR3 loop is CASSSPSLGQLNQPQHF. For the CDR3, the DNA is TGTGCCAGCAGTTCCCCCTCCCTTGGACAGCTCAATCAGCCCCAGCATTTT.

This clone was picked up a small number of times. This could be a read error, since a much larger clone is one nucleotide away. Other DNA sequences in the same sample also yield this CDR3. This chain links TRBV5-6 with TRBJ2-1; no clear D. Germline values: CDR1 SGHDT, CDR2 YYEEEE. There are 14 residues in the CDR3. Deletions cut 5 bases from V and 2 bases from J, with 11 bases between. Here the CDR3 reads CASSLKFTYNEQFF. The DNA of the CDR3 is TGTGCCAGCAGTTTGAAATTCACCTACAATGAGCAGTTCTTC.

This clone appeared a few times. The chain employs TRBV6-1 and TRBJ2-7; D perhaps matches TRBD2 (6 bases). The V end lost 6 bases, the J end lost 4 bases, and 13 bases lay between the germline ends. Looked up from germline, CDR1 is MNHNS and CDR2 is SASEGT. This CDR3 spans 13 amino acids. The CDR3 region has the DNA TGTGCCAGCAGGTCGCTCGGGGGTTACGAGCAGTACTTC. This translates into CASRSLGGYEQYF.

A word on this clone: At one end the junction does not follow the germline gene, possibly because of a read error. The rearrangement uses TRBV27 and TRBJ1-2; no clear D. Germline V gene sequence: CDR1 MNHEY, CDR2 SMNVEV (reference sequence). The CDR3 length is 13 residues. CDR3 sequence (DNA): TGTGCCAGCAGCTTCGAGGGTAACTTTGGCTACACCTTC. Its translation: CASSFEGNFGYTF.

This clone was counted at least ten times. This chain connects TRBV19 to TRBJ1-1, with D possibly TRBD1 on 5 matching bases. The V end was cut by 4 bases, the J end by 3 bases, with 12 bases between. Germline CDR1 is LNHDA and CDR2 is SQIVND (reference sequence). The CDR3 is 14 amino acids. The DNA of the CDR3 is TGTGCCAGTAGTACAGGGCGGGAGGACACTGAAGCTTTCTTT. It yields the protein CASSTGREDTEAFF.

This clone occurred once. The V gene is TRBV20-1, the J gene TRBJ2-1; 7 bases agree with TRBD2. Germline V gene lookup returns CDR1 DFQATT and CDR2 SNEGSKA (reference sequence). J gave up 6 bases and V 1 base, and 6 bases lay outside the gene matches. This CDR3 has 14 residues. CDR3 nucleotide sequence: TGCAGTGCTAGAGGCGCGGGAGCCACCAATGAGCAGTTCTTC. Protein sequence: CSARGAGATNEQFF.

The chain employs TRBV18 and TRBJ2-5, with D maybe TRBD2 (7 bases). Looked up from germline, CDR1 is KGHSH and CDR2 is LQKENI. This CDR3 is 14 amino acids long. Trimming pared 2 bases from V and 4 bases from J, leaving 11 bases between. The DNA of the CDR3 is TGTGCCAGCTCACCAAACGGGGGGCGAGAGACCCAGTACTTC. This sequence encodes CASSPNGGRETQYF.

Details on this clone: The junction departs from the called germline gene at one end, perhaps through a read error. J is TRBJ2-1 and V is TRBV11-2; 7 bases match TRBD2. This CDR3 is built from 16 residues. Germline CDR1 is SGHAT and CDR2 is FQNNGV. CDR3 sequence reads: CAISLVRLAVYNEQFF. DNA of the CDR3: TGTGCCATCAGCTTAGTCCGCCTAGCGGTCTACAATGAGCAGTTCTTC.

The chain couples TRBV7-2 to TRBJ2-7; 8 nucleotides agree with TRBD1. The CDR3 has 13 residues. V shed 5 bases, J shed 2 bases, and the junction held 2 bases outside the gene matches. CDR1 and CDR2 (germline): SGHTA, FQGNSA. Written as DNA, the CDR3 is TGTGCCAGCAGCCCGACAGGGGCCTACGAGCAGTACTTC. Its translation: CASSPTGAYEQYF.

This clone was seen ten or more times. The CDR3 is CSARDYIGNIRLEQFF. The DNA for the CDR3 is TGCAGTGCTAGAGATTATATCGGGAATATCCGTCTGGAGCAGTTCTTC. The genes are TRBV20-1 and TRBJ2-1, with D tentatively TRBD2 (5 bases). Trimming left V 0 bases short and J 10 bases short, with 22 bases between. In germline, CDR1 is DFQATT, CDR2 SNEGSKA (reference sequence). The CDR3 is made up of 16 amino acids.

This clone was observed a handful of times. J is TRBJ2-2 and V is TRBV7-2; 14 bases map to TRBD2. CDR3 size: 19 residues. The junction had 8 bases not matched to a gene; V was cut back by 0 bases and J by 5 bases. Germline V gene data show CDR1 as SGHTA and CDR2 as FQGNSA. CDR3 bases: TGTGCCAGCAGCTTAGCCAGCGGTGGACTAGCGGGGGGTACCGGGGAGCTGTTTTTT. Amino acids: CASSLASGGLAGGTGELFF.

There are a few counts of this clone. This sequence joins TRBV6-2 or TRBV6-3 and TRBJ2-1; D may be TRBD2 (5 bases). V was shortened by 5 bases and J by 5 bases, with 7 bases between the two germline ends. This CDR3 is 12 amino acids long. CDR1 MNHEY and CDR2 SVGEGT come from the germline V gene. CDR3 DNA sequence: TGTGCCAGCAGTGAGGGAGACAATGAGCAGTTCTTC. Encoded protein: CASSEGDNEQFF.

This clone was recorded at least ten times. The genes are TRBV6-1 and TRBJ1-2; possible D gene TRBD1, 5 bases. The CDR3 loop spans 13 amino acids. V was cut by 8 bases and J by 1 base, with 11 bases left in between. CDR1 and CDR2 from the germline V gene are MNHNS and SASEGT. The chain's CDR3 is CASAPGSNYGYTF. CDR3 DNA sequence: TGTGCCAGCGCCCCAGGGAGTAACTATGGCTACACCTTC.

In this sample, this clone turned up many times. At the DNA level, this CDR3 is encoded by other sequences in the same sample as well. The genes are TRBV20-1 and TRBJ2-5, with D perhaps TRBD1 or TRBD2 (5 bases each). The CDR3 runs 13 residues. Trimming left V 5 bases short and J 2 bases short, with 12 bases between. Per germline, CDR1 DFQATT and CDR2 SNEGSKA (reference sequence). The CDR3 DNA follows: TGCAGTGCTCTCGGGGCTGATCAAGAGACCCAGTACTTC. It yields the protein CSALGADQETQYF.

By share, this clone counts as medium-sized. V usage is TRBV2 and J usage is TRBJ2-7, with 11 bases that match TRBD1. V lost 3 bases to trimming and J lost 4 bases; unmatched junction nucleotides: 2. From germline, CDR1 is SNHLY and CDR2 FYNNEI. The CDR3 has 14 residues. The CDR3 nucleotides read TGTGCCAGCAGTGAGGGACAGGGGGGGTACGAGCAGTACTTC. This translates into CASSEGQGGYEQYF.

Only a few counts were recorded for this clone. The chain uses TRBV5-4 and TRBJ2-3, with D hard to call. Germline V gene data show CDR1 as SGHNT and CDR2 as YYREEE (reference sequence). Between the trimmed V and J ends, which lost 1 base and 3 bases, there was a span of 9 bases. CDR3 size: 14 residues. The CDR3 loop reads CASSLYASTDTQYF. DNA for the CDR3: TGTGCCAGCAGCTTGTATGCCTCTACAGATACGCAGTATTTT. Combining the CDR3 with reference TRBV5-4 and TRBJ2-3 gives the whole variable domain ETGVTQSPTHLIKTRGQQVTLRCSSQSGHNTVSWYQQALGQGPQFIFQYYREEENGRGNFPPRFSGLQFPNYSSELNVNALELDDSALYLCASSLYASTDTQYFGPGTRLTVL.